A single sample gave rise to the 15 T cell receptor beta chains below, sequenced in a study of response to subunit inactivated influenza vaccine. One entry per CDR3 protein, called by TCRdb with MiXCR from the RT-PCR reads. The sample contains hundreds of thousands of distinct CDR3 sequences, roughly 8.2% of which appear only once. This specimen was PBMCs from blood, taken roughly 24 months after vaccination. The receptors here all came from a man aged 45 to 75 who received an inactivated influenza vaccine.

The sample holds a few counts of this clonotype. The gene calls are TRBV19 and TRBJ1-5; D is unresolved. The CDR3 length is 15 residues. Per germline, CDR1 LNHDA and CDR2 SQIVND (reference sequence). Trimming removed 5 bases from V and 4 bases from J, with 15 bases in between. CDR3 DNA sequence: TGTGCCAGTAGTTTCCGGGCCGCTCTAAATCAGCCCCAGCATTTT. Protein: CASSFRAALNQPQHF.

This clonotype showed up many times. The chain uses TRBV29-1 and TRBJ2-1; possible D gene TRBD2, 6 bases. This CDR3 region has 16 residues. V was trimmed by 4 bases and J by 6 bases, leaving 22 bases between them. CDR1 is SQVTM, CDR2 ANQGSEA, per germline. The CDR3 spells CSVVGGWGPNGNEQFF. The CDR3 DNA reads TGCAGCGTTGTGGGAGGATGGGGCCCCAATGGCAATGAGCAGTTCTTC.

This clonotype was found many times. Written as DNA, the CDR3 is TGTGCCAGCAGAGCCACCGGGGGAAGCACAGATACGCAGTATTTT. Translating gives CASRATGGSTDTQYF. The J gene is TRBJ2-3, the V gene TRBV12-3 or TRBV12-4; TRBD2 might be the D (6 bases). V was trimmed by 6 bases and J by 0 bases, leaving 13 bases between them. The CDR3 has 15 residues.

This clonotype appeared a few times. The rearrangement links TRBV11-2 to TRBJ2-2, with D perhaps TRBD1 (5 bases). From germline, CDR1 is SGHAT and CDR2 FQNNGV. The CDR3 is 16 residues long. Trimming cost V 5 bases and J 1 base, with 14 bases left between them. The CDR3: CASSLQGIVNTGELFF. The CDR3 DNA follows: TGTGCCAGCAGCCTTCAGGGTATAGTGAACACCGGGGAGCTGTTTTTT.

This clonotype was recorded a few times. The V call is TRBV24-1, the J call TRBJ1-1; D unclear. The CDR3 runs 13 residues. Trimming took off 3 bases at V and 0 bases at J, with 4 bases between the two ends. The germline CDR1 and CDR2 sequences are KGHDR and SFDVKD. CDR3 nucleotides: TGTGCCACCAGTGATACGTTGAACACTGAAGCTTTCTTT. It translates to CATSDTLNTEAFF.

For the CDR3, the DNA is TGCAGCGTTCAGGAGGGCGGCACTGAAGCTTTCTTT. This codes for CSVQEGGTEAFF. The chain carries TRBV29-1 and TRBJ1-1; D gene unclear. This CDR3 contains 12 residues. CDR1 and CDR2 from the germline V gene are SQVTM and ANQGSEA. V lost 5 bases and J 4 bases, leaving 11 bases between the germline ends.

This clonotype has only a few counts. The rearrangement links TRBV29-1 to TRBJ2-1; weak D call: TRBD2 (6 bases). V lost 3 bases to trimming and J lost 4 bases, with 22 bases between them. Germline CDR1 is SQVTM and CDR2 is ANQGSEA. This CDR3 contains 17 residues. The CDR3 bases are TGCAGCGTTGATAAAGGCCTAGTAGCGGCCGAATACAATGAGCAGTTCTTC. It yields the protein CSVDKGLVAAEYNEQFF.

This clonotype was counted between two and nine times. This chain links TRBV7-8 with TRBJ2-1, with 7 bases fitting TRBD2. Germline CDR1 and CDR2: SGHVS and FQNEAQ. CDR3 length: 15 residues. Unmatched junction bases numbered 5, after V lost 3 bases and J lost 3 bases. Here the CDR3 reads CASSFGGRGYNEQFF. The CDR3 DNA sequence: TGTGCCAGCAGCTTTGGCGGGAGAGGCTACAATGAGCAGTTCTTC.

The rearrangement joins TRBV27 to TRBJ2-3; D may be TRBD1 or TRBD2 (5 bases each). CDR3 size: 15 residues. Trimming removed 7 bases from V and 3 bases from J, with 17 bases in between. Looked up from germline, CDR1 is MNHEY and CDR2 is SMNVEV (reference sequence). The DNA of the CDR3 is TGTGCCAGCATGCACGGGACCCACACAACAGATACGCAGTATTTT. Its protein product is CASMHGTHTTDTQYF.

This clonotype was observed many times. J is TRBJ2-3 and V is TRBV29-1; 7 bases align to TRBD2. Germline V lookup: CDR1 SQVTM, CDR2 ANQGSEA. This CDR3 is 16 amino acids long. Unmatched junction bases numbered 9, after V lost 0 bases and J lost 3 bases. The chain's CDR3 is CSVEDPATGRTDTQYF. CDR3 sequence (DNA): TGCAGCGTTGAAGATCCGGCTACCGGGAGGACAGATACGCAGTATTTT.

This clonotype was seen ten or more times. This rearrangement joins TRBV4-3 to TRBJ1-1, with 9 bases lining up with TRBD1. This CDR3 has 15 residues. Germline V gene data show CDR1 as LGHNA and CDR2 as YSLEER. J gave up 4 bases and V 4 bases, and 7 bases lay outside the gene matches. CDR3 DNA: TGCGCCAGCAGCCCGTTCGCGACAGGGGGCACTGAAGCTTTCTTT. Its protein is CASSPFATGGTEAFF.

This clonotype was observed a handful of times. This chain links TRBV6-1 with TRBJ1-2, with 9 bases matching TRBD1. CDR1 and CDR2 (germline): MNHNS, SASEGT. This CDR3 region has 14 residues. Trimming cost V 6 bases and J 3 bases; bases outside gene matches: 5. The CDR3 nucleotides read TGTGCCAGCAGAAACAGGGGGCGCGACTATGGCTACACCTTC. Protein: CASRNRGRDYGYTF.

This clonotype was detected many times. The gene calls are TRBV28 and TRBJ1-5; 9 nucleotides align to TRBD1. The CDR3 consists of 14 residues. Germline assignment: CDR1 MDHEN and CDR2 SYDVKM. With 6 bases clipped from V and 7 bases from J, the junction kept 7 bases outside the gene matches. CDR3 protein: CASSSGTGWQPQHF. The CDR3 nucleotides read TGTGCCAGCAGCTCCGGGACAGGGTGGCAGCCCCAGCATTTT.

The CDR3 protein is CASSLGPQSTEAFF. CDR3 coding DNA: TGCGCCAGCAGCCTGGGACCGCAAAGCACTGAAGCTTTCTTT. The V gene is TRBV5-1, the J gene TRBJ1-1; TRBD1 might be the D (5 bases). Trimming stripped 4 bases from V and 4 bases from J, with 14 bases between. Germline V CDR1 and CDR2: SGHRS, YFSETQ. The CDR3 covers 14 residues.

V is TRBV3-1 and J is TRBJ1-2; D call uncertain. Germline CDR1 LGHDT, CDR2 YNNKEL (reference sequence). The ends were cut back, 1 base at V and 6 bases at J, with 12 bases in the middle. CDR3 size: 14 residues. The CDR3 is CASSQGGPGDGYTF. The CDR3 DNA follows: TGTGCCAGCAGCCAAGGAGGACCTGGCGATGGCTACACCTTC. Full variable domain (missing parts from reference TRBV3-1 and TRBJ1-2): DTAVSQTPKYLVTQMGNDKSIKCEQNLGHDTMYWYKQDSKKFLKIMFSYNNKELIINETVPNRFSPKSPDKAHLNLHINSLELGDSAVYFCASSQGGPGDGYTFGSGTRLTVV.